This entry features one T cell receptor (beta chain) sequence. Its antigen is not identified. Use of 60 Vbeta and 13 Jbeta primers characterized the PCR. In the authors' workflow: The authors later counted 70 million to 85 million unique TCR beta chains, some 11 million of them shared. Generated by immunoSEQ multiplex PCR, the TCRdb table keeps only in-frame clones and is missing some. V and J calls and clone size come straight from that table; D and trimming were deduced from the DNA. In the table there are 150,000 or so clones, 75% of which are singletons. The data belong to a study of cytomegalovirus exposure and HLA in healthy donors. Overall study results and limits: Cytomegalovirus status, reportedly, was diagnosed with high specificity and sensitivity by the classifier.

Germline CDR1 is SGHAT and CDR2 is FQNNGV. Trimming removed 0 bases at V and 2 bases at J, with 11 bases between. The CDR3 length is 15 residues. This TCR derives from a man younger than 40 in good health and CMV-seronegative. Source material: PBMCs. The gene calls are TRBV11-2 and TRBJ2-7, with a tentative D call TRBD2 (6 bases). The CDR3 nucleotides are TGTGCCAGCAGCTTAGAAGCGGGTCGTCCCTACGAGCAGTACTTC. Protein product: CASSLEAGRPYEQYF.